This passage covers 28 T cell receptor beta chains from one sample sequenced in a study of T cells after yellow fever vaccination. MiXCR was run by TCRdb on the 5' RACE reads, yielding one entry per CDR3 protein. The table includes 150,000 to 200,000 distinct CDR3 sequences, approximately 11% detected once. This specimen consisted of CD8+ T cells sorted from PBMCs, obtained 15 days after the yellow fever booster vaccination. The receptors derive from a man younger than 30 who received the YFV17D yellow fever vaccine.

V usage is TRBV5-1 and J usage is TRBJ1-1, with D possibly being TRBD1 (5 bases). Trimming cost V 3 bases and J 3 bases, with 15 bases left between them. Germline V gene data show CDR1 as SGHRS and CDR2 as YFSETQ. The CDR3 runs to 15 residues. Here the CDR3 DNA reads TGCGCCAGCAGCTCGAATCAGGGTAGGGACACTGAAGCTTTCTTT. This gives the protein CASSSNQGRDTEAFF.

Only a few counts were recorded for this clonotype. The chain uses TRBV30 and TRBJ1-1; weak D call: TRBD1 (5 bases). Germline assignment: CDR1 GTSNPN and CDR2 SVGIG (reference sequence). V gave up 0 bases and J gave up 5 bases, with 10 bases separating them. CDR3 size: 13 residues. The CDR3 DNA reads as TGTGCCTGGAGTGTAGGGGTCAGGACTGAAGCTTTCTTT. Amino acids: CAWSVGVRTEAFF.

This clonotype has only a few counts. The genes are TRBV7-9 and TRBJ1-2, with 8 bases that match TRBD1. CDR3 length: 16 amino acids. Germline loops: CDR1 SEHNR, CDR2 FQNEAQ (reference sequence). The V segment lost 0 bases and the J segment 6 bases; nucleotides outside the gene matches: 9. In DNA form, the CDR3 reads TGTGCCAGCAGCTTAGCTCTGGGACAGGTTATTCATGGCTACACCTTC. Translating gives CASSLALGQVIHGYTF. Based on the CDR3 plus reference TRBV7-9 and TRBJ1-2, the full variable domain is DTGVSQNPRHKITKRGQNVTFRCDPISEHNRLYWYRQTLGQGPEFLTYFQNEAQLEKSRLLSDRFSAERPKGSFSTLEIQRTEQGDSAMYLCASSLALGQVIHGYTFGSGTRLTVV.

This clonotype was counted between two and nine times. The chain links TRBV3-1 to TRBJ1-2; possibly TRBD1 for D (6 bases). The CDR3 is made up of 13 amino acids. In germline, CDR1 is LGHDT, CDR2 YNNKEL (reference sequence). The germline V and J ends were trimmed by 4 bases and 8 bases, with 14 bases remaining between them. CDR3 bases: TGTGCCAGCAGCCCCGCCAGGGGCGGCGGCTACACCTTC. Translating it yields CASSPARGGGYTF.

V is TRBV6-2 or TRBV6-3 and J is TRBJ2-1; 12 bases are a match to TRBD1. J gave up 7 bases and V 5 bases, and 15 bases lay outside the gene matches. Germline assignment: CDR1 MNHEY and CDR2 SVGEGT. The CDR3 sequence is 18 residues long. The CDR3 here is CASSPLGQGARFGNEQFF. CDR3 nucleotides: TGTGCCAGCAGTCCTCTGGGACAGGGGGCCAGGTTCGGGAATGAGCAGTTCTTC.

This clonotype was counted many times. This rearrangement joins TRBV27 to TRBJ1-5; D call uncertain. This CDR3 contains 15 residues. Germline CDR1 reads MNHEY; CDR2 reads SMNVEV (reference sequence). V lost 4 bases and J lost 7, with 17 bases in between. The DNA for the CDR3 is TGTGCCAGCAGTTCAATAAACGGGGTCGGGCAGCCCCAGCATTTT. This translates into CASSSINGVGQPQHF.

The chain combines TRBV10-1 with TRBJ2-7, with 9 bases aligning to TRBD2. This CDR3 comprises 15 residues. The germline V gene has CDR1 WNHNN and CDR2 SYGVQD (reference sequence). V lost 2 bases to trimming and J lost 2 bases; unmatched junction nucleotides: 4. CDR3 DNA sequence: TGCGCCAGCAGTGAGAATAGCGGGGGAACCTACGAGCAGTACTTC. Translating it yields CASSENSGGTYEQYF.

This clonotype has a count of ten or more. Here the CDR3 DNA reads TGTGCCACCAGCAGAGATAGGGGGGAAAAACTGTTTTTT. The encoded protein is CATSRDRGEKLFF. The chain employs TRBV15 and TRBJ1-4, with D maybe TRBD1 (6 bases). Germline values: CDR1 LNHNV, CDR2 YYDKDF (reference sequence). Deletions cut 0 bases from V and 8 bases from J, with 7 bases between. The CDR3 has 13 amino acids.

This clonotype was recorded many times. The V gene is TRBV6-2 or TRBV6-3, the J gene TRBJ2-4; 13 nucleotides agree with TRBD2. J gave up 8 bases and V 5 bases, and 6 bases lay outside the gene matches. This CDR3 is built from 15 residues. Germline V gene lookup returns CDR1 MNHEY and CDR2 SVGEGT. CDR3 in DNA: TGTGCCAGCAGTGGGACTAGCGGGGAAGGGGACATTCAGTACTTC. It specifies CASSGTSGEGDIQYF.

This clonotype was found a few times. The rearrangement links TRBV7-2 to TRBJ2-1; D unresolved. Germline loops: CDR1 SGHTA, CDR2 FQGNSA. The CDR3 consists of 19 residues. The V gene lost 3 bases and the J gene lost 0 bases, with 21 bases spanning the gap. CDR3 nucleotides: TGTGCCAGCAGCTTTTGGTGGGTAGGCGAACCGAGCTCCTACAATGAGCAGTTCTTC. Encoded protein: CASSFWWVGEPSSYNEQFF. Variable domain in full (rest from reference TRBV7-2 and TRBJ2-1): GAGVSQSPSNKVTEKGKDVELRCDPISGHTALYWYRQSLGQGLEFLIYFQGNSAPDKSGLPSDRFSAERTGGSVSTLTIQRTQQEDSAVYLCASSFWWVGEPSSYNEQFFGPGTRLTVL.

This clonotype came up many times. V usage is TRBV29-1 and J usage is TRBJ2-5; D unresolved. The germline V gene has CDR1 SQVTM and CDR2 ANQGSEA. The V end lost 7 bases, the J end lost 7 bases, and 13 bases lay between the germline ends. This CDR3 comprises 11 residues. The CDR3 here is CSAIILGTQYF. The CDR3, as DNA: TGCAGCGCCATTATCCTTGGGACCCAGTACTTC.

This clonotype was seen more than once but under ten times. The chain carries TRBV4-1 and TRBJ1-4, with a tentative D call TRBD1 (5 bases). The CDR3 contains 19 residues. The V end was cut by 3 bases, the J end by 0 bases, with 20 bases between. The germline V gene has CDR1 MGHRA and CDR2 YSYEKL. In DNA, the CDR3 is TGCGCCAGCAGCCATGCTGGGGGAGGGATCCTTGCAACTAATGAAAAACTGTTTTTT. Protein: CASSHAGGGILATNEKLFF.

This clonotype was observed a handful of times. The V and J genes are TRBV27 and TRBJ2-3; D is unclear. The germline V gene has CDR1 MNHEY and CDR2 SMNVEV (reference sequence). The CDR3 loop spans 17 amino acids. The V and J ends lost 4 bases and 0 bases respectively, with 17 bases between them. CDR3 loop: CASSYIQADTSTDTQYF. In DNA form, the CDR3 reads TGTGCCAGCAGTTATATTCAGGCCGATACTAGCACAGATACGCAGTATTTT.

This clonotype was detected a few times. This sequence joins TRBV5-1 and TRBJ2-1; D possibly uses TRBD1 or TRBD2 (5 bases each). The CDR3 extends over 16 amino acids. CDR1 is SGHRS, CDR2 YFSETQ, per germline. Trimming pared 4 bases from V and 3 bases from J, leaving 17 bases between. For the CDR3, the DNA is TGCGCCAGCAGCCGCTACTCCCGGGACCACTACAATGAGCAGTTCTTC. Residues: CASSRYSRDHYNEQFF.

This clonotype was found many times. This chain connects TRBV29-1 to TRBJ2-1, with 7 nucleotides matching TRBD1. Unmatched junction bases numbered 0, after V lost 3 bases and J lost 4 bases. The CDR3 is made up of 12 amino acids. Germline CDR1 is SQVTM and CDR2 is ANQGSEA. CDR3 amino acids: CSVEGQYNEQFF. In nucleotides, the CDR3 is TGCAGCGTTGAGGGACAGTACAATGAGCAGTTCTTC.

The CDR3 sequence is CASSSSGGKETQYF. Written as DNA, the CDR3 is TGTGCCAGCAGCTCCAGCGGAGGGAAGGAGACCCAGTACTTC. The chain links TRBV13 to TRBJ2-5, with a tentative D call TRBD2 (6 bases). There are 14 residues in the CDR3. Germline loops: CDR1 PRHDT, CDR2 FYEKMQ (reference sequence). Trimming cost V 4 bases and J 5 bases, with 14 bases left between them.

The rearrangement links TRBV7-9 to TRBJ2-7; D is unclear. V lost 3 bases, J lost 6 bases, and 12 bases lay in between. CDR1 is SEHNR, CDR2 FQNEAQ, per germline (reference sequence). The CDR3 has 13 amino acids. The CDR3 region has the DNA TGTGCCAGCAGCTTCGGGCTAGGGATCGAGCAGTACTTC. Its protein product is CASSFGLGIEQYF.

This clonotype was seen a handful of times. This sequence joins TRBV28 and TRBJ2-5; no firm D call. V lost 5 bases, J lost 1 base, and 11 bases lay in between. The CDR3 is made up of 14 amino acids. Germline V lookup: CDR1 MDHEN, CDR2 SYDVKM. The CDR3 spells CASSKDGFQETQYF. The CDR3 nucleotides are TGTGCCAGCAGTAAGGACGGATTCCAAGAGACCCAGTACTTC. The complete variable domain, with remaining parts taken from reference TRBV28 and TRBJ2-5, reads DVKVTQSSRYLVKRTGEKVFLECVQDMDHENMFWYRQDPGLGLRLIYFSYDVKMKEKGDIPEGYSVSREKKERFSLILESASTNQTSMYLCASSKDGFQETQYFGPGTRLLVL.

The V and J genes are TRBV5-7 and TRBJ2-7; possible D gene TRBD2, 6 bases. TRBV5-7 is recorded as an ORF, its role being uncertain. Trimming cost V 9 bases and J 5 bases, with 18 bases left between them. The CDR3 sequence is 13 residues long. The CDR3 loop reads CATPVEGVDEQYF. As DNA, the CDR3 is TGTGCCACCCCCGTGGAGGGCGTGGACGAGCAGTACTTC.

This clonotype was found a few times. This sequence joins TRBV7-9 and TRBJ1-2; no definite D call. The CDR3 runs 16 residues. The V end lost 5 bases, the J end lost 2 bases, and 18 bases lay between the germline ends. Per germline, CDR1 SEHNR and CDR2 FQNEAQ (reference sequence). The CDR3 here is CASSRPPGIGNYGYTF. The CDR3 DNA reads TGTGCCAGCAGCCGCCCGCCGGGAATAGGGAACTATGGCTACACCTTC.

The chain employs TRBV7-8 and TRBJ1-5; maybe TRBD1 (5 bases). Germline CDR1 reads SGHVS; CDR2 reads FQNEAQ. There are 14 residues in the CDR3. Trimming cost V 3 bases and J 7 bases, with 13 bases left between them. The CDR3, as DNA: TGTGCCAGCAGCTTGGGGGGGTTGGTACAGCCCCAGCATTTT. Translating gives CASSLGGLVQPQHF. The variable domain in full, completed from reference TRBV7-8 and TRBJ1-5, reads GAGVSQSPRYKVAKRGQDVALRCDPISGHVSLFWYQQALGQGPEFLTYFQNEAQLDKSGLPSDRFFAERPEGSVSTLKIQRTQQEDSAVYLCASSLGGLVQPQHFGDGTRLSIL.

This clonotype has only a few counts. The J gene is TRBJ1-1, the V gene TRBV7-9, with TRBD1 as a possible D gene (5 bases). Between the trimmed V and J ends, which lost 3 bases and 1 base, there was a span of 18 bases. CDR1 is SEHNR and CDR2 is FQNEAQ in the germline V gene (reference sequence). CDR3 length: 17 residues. The CDR3 coding sequence is TGTGCCAGCAGCTTGGAGGGCGCAGGGCCTGCGAACACTGAAGCTTTCTTT. It is translated as CASSLEGAGPANTEAFF. The variable domain in full, completed from reference TRBV7-9 and TRBJ1-1, reads DTGVSQNPRHKITKRGQNVTFRCDPISEHNRLYWYRQTLGQGPEFLTYFQNEAQLEKSRLLSDRFSAERPKGSFSTLEIQRTEQGDSAMYLCASSLEGAGPANTEAFFGQGTRLTVV.

This clonotype showed up just a few times. This chain joins TRBV4-1 and TRBJ1-1; no clear D. Germline V gives CDR1 MGHRA, CDR2 YSYEKL. Deletions cut 0 bases from V and 4 bases from J, with 6 bases between. This CDR3 contains 13 residues. The CDR3 DNA is TGCGCCAGCAGCCAAGAGGCCAGCACTGAAGCTTTCTTT. Residues: CASSQEASTEAFF.

This clonotype was counted only a few times. The rearrangement joins TRBV6-5 to TRBJ2-7; D not certain. Looked up from germline, CDR1 is MNHEY and CDR2 is SVGAGI. The V end was cut by 6 bases, the J end by 6 bases, with 15 bases between. The CDR3 extends over 13 amino acids. In DNA, the CDR3 is TGTGCCAGCAGCTCGACGGCCTTTGGCGAGCAGTACTTC. Protein product: CASSSTAFGEQYF.

This clonotype was seen more than once but under ten times. This chain uses TRBV4-2 with TRBJ1-4; D is perhaps TRBD1 (5 bases). Trimming took 0 bases from V and 2 from J, leaving 7 bases between them. This CDR3 is 15 amino acids long. In germline, CDR1 is LGHNA, CDR2 YNFKEQ. The DNA of the CDR3 is TGTGCCAGCAGCCAAGATGCAGGGACTAATGAAAAACTGTTTTTT. This sequence encodes CASSQDAGTNEKLFF.

The V gene is TRBV19, the J gene TRBJ2-5; TRBD1 is a possible D gene (6 bases). Trimming left V 9 bases short and J 5 bases short, with 10 bases between. Germline V gene data show CDR1 as LNHDA and CDR2 as SQIVND (reference sequence). This CDR3 has 11 amino acids. The CDR3 bases are TGTGCCAGCCGACAGGAGGAGACCCAGTACTTC. It yields the protein CASRQEETQYF.

This clonotype was observed at least ten times. The chain has TRBV7-2 and TRBJ2-4; 8 bases agree with TRBD2. V gave up 0 bases and J gave up 7 bases; unmatched junction bases: 8. The germline gives CDR1 SGHTA, CDR2 FQGNSA. This CDR3 comprises 16 residues. CDR3 residues: CASSLALGGGLNIQYF. The CDR3 DNA reads TGTGCCAGCAGCTTAGCGCTCGGGGGGGGCTTGAACATTCAGTACTTC.

In its sample, this clonotype was seen a few times. The genes are TRBV12-3 or TRBV12-4 and TRBJ1-2; D not certain. The CDR3 loop spans 15 amino acids. Trimming cost V 2 bases and J 1 base, with 11 bases left between them. This chain's CDR3 is CASSLTQDFNYGYTF. Written as DNA, the CDR3 is TGTGCCAGCAGTTTAACCCAGGATTTTAACTATGGCTACACCTTC.